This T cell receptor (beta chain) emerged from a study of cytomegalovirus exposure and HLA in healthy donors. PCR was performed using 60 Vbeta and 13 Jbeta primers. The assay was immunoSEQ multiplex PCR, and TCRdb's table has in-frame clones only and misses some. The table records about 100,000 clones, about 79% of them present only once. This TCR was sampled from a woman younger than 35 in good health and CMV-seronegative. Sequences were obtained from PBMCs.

CDR3 sequence (DNA): TGCGCCAGCAGCCAAGAGCTGACTAGCGGGGGAGGGACCCAGTACTTC. Its translation: CASSQELTSGGGTQYF. This chain joins TRBV4-1 and TRBJ2-5; 12 bases are a match to TRBD2. This CDR3 has 16 amino acids. Germline CDR1 and CDR2: MGHRA and YSYEKL. V shed 0 bases, J shed 7 bases, and the junction held 6 bases outside the gene matches.